This TCR beta chain appears in the sequencing data of a study of high-grade serous ovarian cancer treatment subgroups. Tumor samples were taken before definitive surgery or chemotherapy. Sequenced by immunoSEQ multiplex PCR; TCRdb stores in-frame clones only, minus some. The table records some 9,100 clones, 55% to 75% of them present only once. Germline CDR1 is SGDLS and CDR2 is YYNGEE. This CDR3 is 14 amino acids long. The V end lost 4 bases, the J end lost 0 bases, and 10 bases lay between the germline ends. This receptor was obtained from a human donor with high-grade serous ovarian cancer. Sequenced material: tumor tissue. V and J are TRBV9 and TRBJ1-1; no clear D gene. CDR3 in DNA: TGTGCCAGCAGCCCCCGGAACGTGAACACTGAAGCTTTCTTT. Protein: CASSPRNVNTEAFF.